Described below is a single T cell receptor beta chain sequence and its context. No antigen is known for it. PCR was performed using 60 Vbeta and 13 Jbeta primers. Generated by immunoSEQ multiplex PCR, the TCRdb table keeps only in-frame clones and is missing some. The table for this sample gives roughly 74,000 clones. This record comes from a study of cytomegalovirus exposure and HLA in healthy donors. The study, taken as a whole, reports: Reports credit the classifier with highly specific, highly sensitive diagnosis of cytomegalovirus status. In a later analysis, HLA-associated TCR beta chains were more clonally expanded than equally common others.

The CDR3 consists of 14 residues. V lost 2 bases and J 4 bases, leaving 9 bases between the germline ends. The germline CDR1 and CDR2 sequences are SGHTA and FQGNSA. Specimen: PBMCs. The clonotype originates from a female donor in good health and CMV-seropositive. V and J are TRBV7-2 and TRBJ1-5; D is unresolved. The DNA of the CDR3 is TGTGCCAGCAGCTTAAGCCATAATAATCAGCCCCAGCATTTT. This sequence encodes CASSLSHNNQPQHF.